This T cell receptor beta chain was captured by sequencing in a study of T cell changes during pregnancy in multiple sclerosis. This table comes from immunoSEQ multiplex PCR, and its TCRdb copy is limited to in-frame clones, with some not included. This table holds approximately 60,000 clones, 80% to 95% found once. This CDR3 is 14 amino acids long. The germline V gene has CDR1 SGHTA and CDR2 FQGNSA. The V gene end was trimmed by 2 bases and the J gene end by 2 bases; junction bases not matched to a gene: 1. The chain recombines TRBV7-2 with TRBJ1-1, with 8 bases that match TRBD1. Sequenced here: peripheral blood, sampled in the second trimester of pregnancy. The TCR originated in a female donor in good health, enrolled as a control in a pregnancy study. CDR3 amino acids: CASSLQGANTEAFF. The CDR3 DNA reads TGTGCCAGCAGCTTACAGGGGGCCAACACTGAAGCTTTCTTT. Combining the CDR3 with reference TRBV7-2 and TRBJ1-1 gives the whole variable domain GAGVSQSPSNKVTEKGKDVELRCDPISGHTALYWYRQSLGQGLEFLIYFQGNSAPDKSGLPSDRFSAERTGGSVSTLTIQRTQQEDSAVYLCASSLQGANTEAFFGQGTRLTVV.